Below, 26 T cell receptor beta chains from the same sample are listed, as sequenced in a study of blood T cell repertoires in COVID-19. Some clones are missing from TCRdb's copy, which holds only in-frame ones; the method was immunoSEQ multiplex PCR. The sample has a few hundred thousand clones; 85% to 90% are singletons. The material sequenced was PBMCs or T cells enriched from blood (not recorded which). These receptors were collected from a man aged 25 to 45 who had recovered from COVID-19.

V is TRBV4-1 and J is TRBJ1-5; tentative D call: TRBD1 (6 bases). The CDR3 runs 15 residues. Germline CDR1 is MGHRA and CDR2 is YSYEKL. Trimming took off 1 base at V and 7 bases at J, with 14 bases between the two ends. CDR3 region: CASSQVGGARQPQHF. The CDR3 DNA sequence: TGCGCCAGCAGCCAAGTAGGGGGGGCCCGACAGCCCCAGCATTTT.

Written as DNA, the CDR3 is TGTGCCAGCTCACCAGAACAGGGTTTGAAGAAGTACTTC. It yields the protein CASSPEQGLKKYF. The chain carries TRBV18 and TRBJ2-7, with a weak D call TRBD1 (6 bases). This CDR3 is built from 13 residues. Trimming pared 2 bases from V and 11 bases from J, leaving 16 bases between. Germline lookup yields CDR1 KGHSH and CDR2 LQKENI.

This chain uses TRBV7-5 with TRBJ2-1; the D call in the table, TRBD2, was not verified against the DNA. TRBV7-5 is designated a pseudogene. The CDR3 runs to 20 residues. This chain's CDR3 is CARSLETPTSGGATYNEQFF. CDR3 sequence (DNA): TGTGCCAGAAGCTTAGAGACTCCCACTAGCGGGGGGGCTACCTACAATGAGCAGTTCTTC.

Comment on this clone: This specimen includes other DNA sequences encoding the same CDR3. The chain combines TRBV5-1 with TRBJ2-5; TRBD2 matches at 7 bases. V shed 0 bases, J shed 2 bases, and the junction held 1 base outside the gene matches. The CDR3 is made up of 14 amino acids. Germline lookup yields CDR1 SGHRS and CDR2 YFSETQ. CDR3 sequence: CASSLGGGQETQYF. DNA of the CDR3: TGCGCCAGCAGCTTGGGGGGAGGGCAAGAGACCCAGTACTTC.

V is TRBV29-1 and J is TRBJ2-3; possible D gene TRBD2, 5 bases. V was trimmed by 3 bases and J by 0 bases, leaving 13 bases between them. The CDR3 consists of 15 residues. Germline V gene data show CDR1 as SQVTM and CDR2 as ANQGSEA. CDR3 sequence: CSVETREGSTDTQYF. As DNA, the CDR3 is TGCAGCGTTGAGACACGGGAAGGGAGCACAGATACGCAGTATTTT.

The chain is built from TRBV6-2 or TRBV6-3 and TRBJ2-1; unclear D gene. Trimming took off 4 bases at V and 9 bases at J, with 10 bases between the two ends. CDR1 MNHEY and CDR2 SVGEGT come from the germline V gene. This CDR3 spans 12 amino acids. CDR3: CASSLIVPEQFF. CDR3 nucleotide sequence: TGTGCCAGCAGTTTAATCGTTCCTGAGCAGTTCTTC.

With regard to this clone: In the same sample, other DNA sequences code for this CDR3. The rearrangement links TRBV6-5 to TRBJ2-1; 7 nucleotides match TRBD1. The CDR3 runs to 12 residues. V was clipped by 6 bases and J by 7 bases; unmatched bases: 3. Looked up from germline, CDR1 is MNHEY and CDR2 is SVGAGI. CDR3 sequence (DNA): TGTGCCAGCAGCGGACAGGTAAATGAGCAGTTCTTC. This sequence encodes CASSGQVNEQFF.

V usage is TRBV25-1 and J usage is TRBJ2-1; tentatively, D is TRBD2 (6 bases). The CDR3 has 17 amino acids. Germline V lookup: CDR1 MGHDK, CDR2 SYGVNS. Trimming removed 0 bases at V and 2 bases at J, with 14 bases between. The CDR3 reads CASSEYLRTKAYNEQFF. CDR3 sequence (DNA): TGTGCCAGCAGTGAATATTTGCGGACTAAAGCCTACAATGAGCAGTTCTTC.

This clone was detected only once. The rearrangement uses TRBV30 and TRBJ2-1, with TRBD2 identical over 7 bases. This CDR3 is built from 13 residues. J gave up 7 bases and V 4 bases, and 7 bases lay outside the gene matches. Per germline, CDR1 GTSNPN and CDR2 SVGIG (reference sequence). CDR3 in amino acids: CAWTGGSGNEQFF. CDR3 DNA: TGTGCCTGGACCGGCGGGAGTGGTAATGAGCAGTTCTTC.

This chain links TRBV18 with TRBJ2-1, with 9 bases identical to TRBD2. The germline V gene has CDR1 KGHSH and CDR2 LQKENI. The CDR3 runs 13 residues. V shed 3 bases and J 7 bases; nucleotides not matched to a gene: 1. The CDR3 region has the DNA TGTGCCAGCTCACCGGGACTAGCAAATGAGCAGTTCTTC. It is translated as CASSPGLANEQFF.

The gene calls are TRBV5-1 and TRBJ2-5, with 11 bases fitting TRBD2. Germline V gives CDR1 SGHRS, CDR2 YFSETQ. This CDR3 has 16 amino acids. Trimming removed 3 bases from V and 0 bases from J; junction bases left unmatched: 4. CDR3 residues: CASSSLAGGDQETQYF. CDR3 DNA: TGCGCCAGCAGCTCGCTAGCGGGGGGCGACCAAGAGACCCAGTACTTC.

This chain links TRBV29-1 with TRBJ2-1, with 7 bases aligning to TRBD2. The germline gives CDR1 SQVTM, CDR2 ANQGSEA. The CDR3 totals 13 residues. DNA for the CDR3: TGCGCCGGCGGCGGGAGCTCCTACAATGAGCAGTTCTTC. Its protein product is CAGGGSSYNEQFF.

The chain uses TRBV11-2 and TRBJ2-7; D is unresolved. Germline-derived CDR1 and CDR2 are SGHAT and FQNNGV. V was pared by 3 bases and J by 2 bases, with 8 bases between. There are 13 residues in the CDR3. DNA for the CDR3: TGTGCCAGCAGCTTCGAGGCAGCCTACGAGCAGTACTTC. This encodes CASSFEAAYEQYF.

Concerning this clone: Within the sample, other DNA sequences also encode this same CDR3. The chain uses TRBV3-1 (or the pseudogene TRBV3-2) and TRBJ2-7; 9 positions agree with TRBD1. From germline, CDR1 is LGHDT and CDR2 YNNKEL (reference sequence). The trim removed 3 bases at V and 3 bases at J, leaving 6 bases unmatched. The CDR3 loop spans 15 amino acids. The CDR3 reads CASSQPGQGSYEQYF. The CDR3 nucleotides are TGTGCCAGCAGCCAGCCGGGACAGGGTAGCTACGAGCAGTACTTC.

The rearrangement joins TRBV5-1 to TRBJ1-2; 7 bases fit TRBD1. CDR3 length equals 15 residues. The V gene end was trimmed by 3 bases and the J gene end by 2 bases; junction bases not matched to a gene: 7. In germline, CDR1 is SGHRS, CDR2 YFSETQ. The CDR3 loop is CASSSQTGQNYGYTF. The CDR3, as DNA: TGCGCCAGCAGCTCTCAGACAGGGCAGAACTATGGCTACACCTTC.

The genes are TRBV9 and TRBJ1-2; tentatively, D is TRBD1 (6 bases). Trimming took off 4 bases at V and 4 bases at J, with 17 bases between the two ends. CDR1 is SGDLS, CDR2 YYNGEE, per germline. This CDR3 has 15 amino acids. The DNA of the CDR3 is TGTGCCAGCAGCAAAAGACAGGCTGCTTTCTATGGCTACACCTTC. It translates to CASSKRQAAFYGYTF.

The chain is built from TRBV5-1 and TRBJ2-2; D is possibly TRBD1 (8 bases). The length of the CDR3 is 17 residues. V dropped 7 bases and J dropped 4 bases, with 23 bases sitting between them. Germline values: CDR1 SGHRS, CDR2 YFSETQ. The CDR3 DNA is TGCGCCAGCTCGAAAGCTACAGGGGGGGAGAGCACCGGGGAGCTGTTTTTT. The encoded protein is CASSKATGGESTGELFF.

This clone was seen a single time. The chain has TRBV6-5 and TRBJ2-5; TRBD2 aligns across 12 bases. J was trimmed by 10 bases and V by 5 bases; bases with no gene match: 11. In germline, CDR1 is MNHEY, CDR2 SVGAGI. This CDR3 has 15 residues. Here the CDR3 reads CASSPSGRAGLDQYF. For the CDR3, the DNA is TGTGCCAGCAGTCCTAGCGGGAGGGCCGGATTGGACCAGTACTTC.

The chain carries TRBV11-3 and TRBJ2-1; D possibly corresponds to TRBD2 (5 bases). V lost 2 bases and J lost 2, with 7 bases in between. Germline CDR1 SGHNT, CDR2 YENEEA. The CDR3 has 14 residues. CDR3 bases: TGTGCCAGCAGCTTACGGGGAACCTACAATGAGCAGTTCTTC. Translating gives CASSLRGTYNEQFF.

The chain uses TRBV6-1 and TRBJ1-2; D perhaps matches TRBD1 (5 bases). The germline V gene has CDR1 MNHNS and CDR2 SASEGT. V was cut by 1 base and J by 5 bases, with 11 bases left in between. The CDR3 sequence is 14 residues long. CDR3 coding DNA: TGTGCCAGCAGTGAAGAGGGGCCTCGGTATGGCTACACCTTC. This sequence encodes CASSEEGPRYGYTF.

This clone was detected once. The chain employs TRBV9 and TRBJ1-2; the match to TRBD1 covers 9 bases. Germline CDR1 and CDR2: SGDLS and YYNGEE. The CDR3 has 14 amino acids. V shed 3 bases, J shed 6 bases, and the junction held 6 bases outside the gene matches. Here the CDR3 reads CASSATGQGDGYTF. As DNA, the CDR3 is TGTGCCAGCAGCGCCACGGGACAGGGCGATGGCTACACCTTC.

This chain connects TRBV4-2 to TRBJ1-1; no firm D call. V gave up 1 base and J gave up 1 base, with 7 bases separating them. The germline V gene has CDR1 LGHNA and CDR2 YNFKEQ. This CDR3 is built from 14 residues. CDR3 nucleotides: TGTGCCAGCAGCCAAGTAAGAGAGAACACTGAAGCTTTCTTT. Translating it yields CASSQVRENTEAFF.

This clone was observed a few times. Here the CDR3 reads CASSGNRGGGETQYF. DNA for the CDR3: TGTGCCAGCAGCGGAAACAGGGGAGGAGGAGAGACCCAGTACTTC. This chain uses TRBV11-2 with TRBJ2-5; a possible D gene is TRBD1 (7 bases). Germline V gives CDR1 SGHAT, CDR2 FQNNGV. The CDR3 consists of 15 residues. V lost 5 bases and J 4 bases, leaving 17 bases between the germline ends.

This rearrangement joins TRBV2 to TRBJ2-1; 8 nucleotides align to TRBD2. The CDR3 covers 14 residues. Germline-derived CDR1 and CDR2 are SNHLY and FYNNEI. V shed 8 bases, J shed 3 bases, and the junction held 6 bases outside the gene matches. DNA of the CDR3: TGTGCCAGCCCCCCGGGGGGGCGCTACAATGAGCAGTTCTTC. Translated: CASPPGGRYNEQFF.

The V and J genes are TRBV5-1 and TRBJ1-2; 8 nucleotides agree with TRBD1. Germline lookup yields CDR1 SGHRS and CDR2 YFSETQ. The CDR3 sequence is 15 residues long. J was trimmed by 8 bases and V by 4 bases; bases with no gene match: 13. CDR3 in DNA: TGCGCCAGCAGCCCTCAAGCCCCGGGACAGGTGGGCTACACCTTC. As protein: CASSPQAPGQVGYTF. Full variable domain (outside the CDR3, taken from reference TRBV5-1 and TRBJ1-2): KAGVTQTPRYLIKTRGQQVTLSCSPISGHRSVSWYQQTPGQGLQFLFEYFSETQRNKGNFPGRFSGRQFSNSRSEMNVSTLELGDSALYLCASSPQAPGQVGYTFGSGTRLTVV.

The rearrangement uses TRBV6-5 and TRBJ1-4, with 7 positions matching TRBD1. The germline V gene encodes CDR1 MNHEY and CDR2 SVGAGI. With V trimmed by 9 bases and J by 8 bases, 9 bases remained unmatched. The CDR3 runs 13 residues. The CDR3 sequence: CASRGGAREKLFF. The CDR3 DNA is TGTGCCAGTCGAGGGGGCGCGAGAGAAAAACTGTTTTTT.